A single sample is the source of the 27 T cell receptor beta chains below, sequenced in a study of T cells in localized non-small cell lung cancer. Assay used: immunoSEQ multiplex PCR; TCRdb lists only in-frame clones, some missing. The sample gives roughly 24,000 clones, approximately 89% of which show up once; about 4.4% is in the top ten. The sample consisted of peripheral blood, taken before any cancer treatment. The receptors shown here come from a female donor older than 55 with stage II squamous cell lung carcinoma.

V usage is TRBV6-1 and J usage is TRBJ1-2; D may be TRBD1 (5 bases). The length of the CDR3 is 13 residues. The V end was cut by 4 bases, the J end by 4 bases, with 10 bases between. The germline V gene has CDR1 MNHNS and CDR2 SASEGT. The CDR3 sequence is CASSGGLGYGYTF. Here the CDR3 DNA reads TGTGCCAGCAGTGGGGGGTTGGGCTATGGCTACACCTTC.

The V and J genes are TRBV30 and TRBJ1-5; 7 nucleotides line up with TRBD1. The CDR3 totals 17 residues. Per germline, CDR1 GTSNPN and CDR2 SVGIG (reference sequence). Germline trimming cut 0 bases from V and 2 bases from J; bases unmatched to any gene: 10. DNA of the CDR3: TGTGCCTGGAGTGTAATAAGGGGGCAGGTAGGCAATCAGCCCCAGCATTTT. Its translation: CAWSVIRGQVGNQPQHF.

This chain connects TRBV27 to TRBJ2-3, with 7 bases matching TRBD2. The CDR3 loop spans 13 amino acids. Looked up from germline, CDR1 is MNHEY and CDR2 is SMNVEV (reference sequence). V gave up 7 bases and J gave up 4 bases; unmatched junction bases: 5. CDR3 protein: CASKRGVADTQYF. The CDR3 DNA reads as TGTGCCAGCAAACGGGGGGTGGCAGATACGCAGTATTTT.

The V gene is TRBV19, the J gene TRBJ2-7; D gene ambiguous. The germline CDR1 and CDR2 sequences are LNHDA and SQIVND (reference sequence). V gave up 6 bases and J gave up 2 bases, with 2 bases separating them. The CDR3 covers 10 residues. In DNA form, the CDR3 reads TGTGCCAGTAGCCCCTACGAGCAGTACTTC. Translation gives CASSPYEQYF.

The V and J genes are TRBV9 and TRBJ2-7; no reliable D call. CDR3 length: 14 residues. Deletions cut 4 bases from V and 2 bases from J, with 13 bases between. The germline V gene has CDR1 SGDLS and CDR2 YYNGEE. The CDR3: CASSQMVLPYEQYF. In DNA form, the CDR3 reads TGTGCCAGCAGCCAAATGGTCCTACCCTACGAGCAGTACTTC.

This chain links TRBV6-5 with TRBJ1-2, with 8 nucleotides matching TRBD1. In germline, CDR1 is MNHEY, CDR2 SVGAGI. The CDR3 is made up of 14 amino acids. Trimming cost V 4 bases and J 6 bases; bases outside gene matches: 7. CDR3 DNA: TGTGCCAGCAGTTTAGGACAGGGAAAAGATGGCTACACCTTC. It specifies CASSLGQGKDGYTF.

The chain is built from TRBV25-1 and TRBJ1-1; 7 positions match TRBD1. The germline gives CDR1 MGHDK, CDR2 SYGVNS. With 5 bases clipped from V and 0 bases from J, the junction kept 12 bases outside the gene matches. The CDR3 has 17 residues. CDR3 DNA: TGTGCCAGCAGTCCCTTCCCCGGACAGGAGATGAACACTGAAGCTTTCTTT. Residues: CASSPFPGQEMNTEAFF.

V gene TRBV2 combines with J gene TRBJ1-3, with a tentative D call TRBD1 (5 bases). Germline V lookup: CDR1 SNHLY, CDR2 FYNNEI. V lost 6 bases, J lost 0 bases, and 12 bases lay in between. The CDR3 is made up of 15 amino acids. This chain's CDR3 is CASRGGQVSGNTIYF. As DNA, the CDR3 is TGTGCCAGCAGGGGAGGACAAGTCTCTGGAAACACCATATATTTT.

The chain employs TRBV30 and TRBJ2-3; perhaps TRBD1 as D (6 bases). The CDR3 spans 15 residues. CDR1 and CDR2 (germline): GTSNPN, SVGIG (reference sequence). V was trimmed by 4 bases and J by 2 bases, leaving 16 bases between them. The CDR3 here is CAWKNVRDNTDTQYF. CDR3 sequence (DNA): TGTGCCTGGAAAAATGTCCGGGACAACACAGATACGCAGTATTTT.

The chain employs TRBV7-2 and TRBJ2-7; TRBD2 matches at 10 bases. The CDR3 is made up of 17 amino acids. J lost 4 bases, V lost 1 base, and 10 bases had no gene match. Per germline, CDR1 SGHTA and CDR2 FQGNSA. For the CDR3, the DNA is TGTGCCAGCAGCTTAGAACTAGCGGGGTTGGGAAGTTACGAGCAGTACTTC. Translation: CASSLELAGLGSYEQYF.

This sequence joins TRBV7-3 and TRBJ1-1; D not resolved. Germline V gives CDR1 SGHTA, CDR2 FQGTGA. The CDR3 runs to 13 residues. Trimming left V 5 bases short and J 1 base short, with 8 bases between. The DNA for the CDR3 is TGTGCCAGCAGCCCGGACGGGAACACTGAAGCTTTCTTT. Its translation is CASSPDGNTEAFF. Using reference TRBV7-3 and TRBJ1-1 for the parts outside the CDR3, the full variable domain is GAGVSQTPSNKVTEKGKYVELRCDPISGHTALYWYRQSLGQGPEFLIYFQGTGAADDSGLPNDRFFAVRPEGSVSTLKIQRTERGDSAVYLCASSPDGNTEAFFGQGTRLTVV.

CDR3 region: CASSPSVNEQFF. The DNA of the CDR3 is TGTGCCAGCAGCCCCTCGGTCAATGAGCAGTTCTTC. The chain links TRBV11-2 to TRBJ2-1; D is ambiguous. The germline gives CDR1 SGHAT, CDR2 FQNNGV. V was clipped by 5 bases and J by 6 bases, with 8 bases between them. The CDR3 runs to 12 residues.

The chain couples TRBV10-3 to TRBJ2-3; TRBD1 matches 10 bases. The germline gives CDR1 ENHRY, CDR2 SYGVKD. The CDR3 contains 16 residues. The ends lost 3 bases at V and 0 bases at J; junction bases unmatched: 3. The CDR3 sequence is CAISDWDRGSTDTQYF. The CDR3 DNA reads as TGTGCCATCAGTGATTGGGACAGGGGAAGCACAGATACGCAGTATTTT.

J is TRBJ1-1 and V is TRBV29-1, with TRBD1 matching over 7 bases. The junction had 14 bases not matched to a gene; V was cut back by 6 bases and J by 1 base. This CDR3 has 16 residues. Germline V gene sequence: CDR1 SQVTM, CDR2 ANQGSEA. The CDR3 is CSVPGGGQWPNTEAFF. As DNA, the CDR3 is TGCAGCGTCCCAGGAGGGGGCCAGTGGCCGAACACTGAAGCTTTCTTT. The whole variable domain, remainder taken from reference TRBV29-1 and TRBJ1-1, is SAVISQKPSRDICQRGTSLTIQCQVDSQVTMMFWYRQQPGQSLTLIATANQGSEATYESGFVIDKFPISRPNLTFSTLTVSNMSPEDSSIYLCSVPGGGQWPNTEAFFGQGTRLTVV.

In DNA form, the CDR3 reads TGTGCCAGCAGTAAAGACAGGGGGCGGGGGACTAGCAGGCTGCGGGGAGCCCAGTACTTC. Amino acid sequence: CASSKDRGRGTSRLRGAQYF. The V and J genes are TRBV6-1 and TRBJ2-5; D might be TRBD1 (10 bases). V was clipped by 5 bases and J by 9 bases, with 37 bases between them. This CDR3 is built from 20 residues. Germline CDR1 and CDR2: MNHNS and SASEGT.

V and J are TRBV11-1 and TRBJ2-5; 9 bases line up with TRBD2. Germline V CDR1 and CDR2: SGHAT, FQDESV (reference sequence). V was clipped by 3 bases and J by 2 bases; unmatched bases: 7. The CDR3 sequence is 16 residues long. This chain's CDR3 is CASSLVSGSAQETQYF. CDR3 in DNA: TGTGCCAGCAGCTTGGTTAGCGGGAGCGCACAAGAGACCCAGTACTTC.

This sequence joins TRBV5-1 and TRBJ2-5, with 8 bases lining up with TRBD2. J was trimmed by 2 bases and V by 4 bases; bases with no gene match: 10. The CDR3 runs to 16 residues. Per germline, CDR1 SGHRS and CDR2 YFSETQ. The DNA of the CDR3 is TGCGCCAGCAGCGCCGGTCCGGGACTAGTGCAAGAGACCCAGTACTTC. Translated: CASSAGPGLVQETQYF.

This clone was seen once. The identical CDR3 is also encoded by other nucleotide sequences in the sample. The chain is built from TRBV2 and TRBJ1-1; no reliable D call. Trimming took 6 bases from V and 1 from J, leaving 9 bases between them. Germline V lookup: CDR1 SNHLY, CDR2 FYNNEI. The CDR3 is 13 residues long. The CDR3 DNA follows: TGTGCCAGCAGAGAAACAGCGAACACTGAAGCTTTCTTT. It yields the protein CASRETANTEAFF.

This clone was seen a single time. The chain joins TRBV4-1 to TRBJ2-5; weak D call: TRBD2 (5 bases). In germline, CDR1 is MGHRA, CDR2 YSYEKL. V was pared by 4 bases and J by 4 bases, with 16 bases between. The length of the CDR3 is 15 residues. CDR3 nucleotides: TGCGCCAGCAGCCCCGGGGTCCAATCTAGAGAGACCCAGTACTTC. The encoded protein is CASSPGVQSRETQYF.

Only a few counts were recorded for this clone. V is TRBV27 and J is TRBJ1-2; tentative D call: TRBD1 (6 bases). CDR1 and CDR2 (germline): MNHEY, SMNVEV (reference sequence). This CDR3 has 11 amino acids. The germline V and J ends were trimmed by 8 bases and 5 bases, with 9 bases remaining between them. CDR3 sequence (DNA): TGTGCCAGCGGGGGGCCATATGGCTACACCTTC. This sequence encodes CASGGPYGYTF.

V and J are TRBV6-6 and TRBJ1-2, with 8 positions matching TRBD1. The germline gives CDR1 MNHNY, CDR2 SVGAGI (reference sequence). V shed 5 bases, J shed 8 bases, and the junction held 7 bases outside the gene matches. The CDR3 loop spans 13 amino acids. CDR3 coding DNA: TGTGCCAGCAGTACTGGCCGGACAGGGGGCTACACCTTC. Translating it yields CASSTGRTGGYTF.

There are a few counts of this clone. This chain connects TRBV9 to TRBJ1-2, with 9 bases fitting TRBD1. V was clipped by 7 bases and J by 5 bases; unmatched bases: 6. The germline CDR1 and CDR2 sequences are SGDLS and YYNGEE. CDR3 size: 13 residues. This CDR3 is CASAAGTGYGYTF. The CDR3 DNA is TGTGCCAGCGCCGCCGGGACAGGGTATGGCTACACCTTC.

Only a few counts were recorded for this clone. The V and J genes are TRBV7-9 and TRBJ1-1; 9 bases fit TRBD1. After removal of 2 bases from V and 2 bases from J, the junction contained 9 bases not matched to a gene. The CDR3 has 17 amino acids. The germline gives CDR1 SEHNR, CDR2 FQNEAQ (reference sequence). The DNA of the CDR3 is TGTGCCAGCAGCTTAACCCCGGGACAGGGTGATAACACTGAAGCTTTCTTT. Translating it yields CASSLTPGQGDNTEAFF.

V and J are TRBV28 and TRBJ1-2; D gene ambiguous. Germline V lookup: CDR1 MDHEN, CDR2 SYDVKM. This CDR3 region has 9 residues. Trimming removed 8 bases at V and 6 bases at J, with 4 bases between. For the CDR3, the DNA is TGTGCCAGCGGTCATGGCTACACCTTC. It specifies CASGHGYTF.

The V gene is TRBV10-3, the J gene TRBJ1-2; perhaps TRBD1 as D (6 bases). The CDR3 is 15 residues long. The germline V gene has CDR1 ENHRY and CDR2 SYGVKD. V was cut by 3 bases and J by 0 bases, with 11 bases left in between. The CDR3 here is CAISDRGTPNYGYTF. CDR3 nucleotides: TGTGCCATCAGTGATAGGGGGACACCTAACTATGGCTACACCTTC.

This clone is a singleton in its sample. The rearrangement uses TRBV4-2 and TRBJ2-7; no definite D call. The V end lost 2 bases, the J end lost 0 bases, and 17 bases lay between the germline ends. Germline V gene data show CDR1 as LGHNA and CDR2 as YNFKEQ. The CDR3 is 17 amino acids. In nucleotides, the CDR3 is TGTGCCAGCAGCCAACAAAGTCCTGGATATAGCTCCTACGAGCAGTACTTC. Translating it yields CASSQQSPGYSSYEQYF.

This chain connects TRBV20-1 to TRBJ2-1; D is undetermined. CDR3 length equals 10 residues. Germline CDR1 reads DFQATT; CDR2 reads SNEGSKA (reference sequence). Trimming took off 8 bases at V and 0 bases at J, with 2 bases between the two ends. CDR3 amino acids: CSPSYNEQFF. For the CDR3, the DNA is TGCAGTCCCTCCTACAATGAGCAGTTCTTC.